This section outlines one TCR beta chain sequence together with its context. Its target is unknown. This specimen comes from a study of memory CD4+ T cells and cytomegalovirus serostatus. Findings of the study overall: Suggested: most of the CMV-linked TCR signature lies in CD4+ memory cells.

Single viable CD3+CD4+CD8-CD45RO+ cells were sorted as the memory CD4+ T cells. Data came from immunoSEQ multiplex PCR; TCRdb stores just in-frame clones and leaves some out. Of 50,000 to 75,000 clones in the sample, 75% to 85% were seen once. The source is an adult in good health and CMV-seronegative. Sample: memory CD4+ T cells from blood.

CDR3 in DNA: TGTGCCACCGAGTTGGGGGACAGGGGTGAAGCTTTCTTT. Protein sequence: CATELGDRGEAFF. The chain links TRBV28 to TRBJ1-1, with 10 bases that match TRBD1. The CDR3 sequence is 13 residues long. After removal of 10 bases from V and 7 bases from J, the junction contained 9 bases not matched to a gene. Germline lookup yields CDR1 MDHEN and CDR2 SYDVKM. Based on the CDR3 plus reference TRBV28 and TRBJ1-1, the full variable domain is DVKVTQSSRYLVKRTGEKVFLECVQDMDHENMFWYRQDPGLGLRLIYFSYDVKMKEKGDIPEGYSVSREKKERFSLILESASTNQTSMYLCATELGDRGEAFFGQGTRLTVV.